A selection of T cell receptor beta chains follows, all from one sample in a study of blood T cell repertoires in COVID-19. The repertoire was sequenced with immunoSEQ multiplex PCR; TCRdb's copy has only in-frame clones and lacks some. The data show some 65,000 clones, with around 90% seen just once and about a fifth held by the top ten. Sequenced: peripheral blood. These TCRs come from a woman at least 80 years old with active COVID-19. Both conserved end residues are part of each CDR3. A D gene is named only where the DNA matches it firmly. Some rows have no size entry. The others give once, few or many, or a class for an expanded clone.

.	TRBV5-1	TRBJ2-5	.	CASSSLLGRPETQYF	TGCGCCAGCAGCTCCCTACTAGGGCGCCCAGAGACCCAGTACTTC
.	TRBV5-1	TRBJ2-7	TRBD2	CASGLGVGAYEQYF	TGCGCCAGCGGACTAGGCGTGGGAGCCTACGAGCAGTACTTC
.	TRBV28	TRBJ2-6	.	CASSSPIPGQGANVLTF	TGTGCCAGCAGTTCCCCTATCCCCGGACAGGGGGCCAACGTCCTGACTTTC
.	TRBV9	TRBJ1-4	TRBD1	CASSAGQGGREKLFF	TGTGCCAGCAGCGCCGGACAGGGGGGAAGGGAAAAACTGTTTTTT
few	TRBV15	TRBJ2-7	TRBD1	CATSRDNRGIYEQYF	TGTGCCACCAGCAGAGATAACAGGGGGATCTACGAGCAGTACTTC
.	TRBV5-1	TRBJ1-2	TRBD1	CASSPGTGWDYGYTF	TGCGCCAGCAGCCCGGGGACAGGGTGGGACTATGGCTACACCTTC
.	TRBV29-1	TRBJ2-1	TRBD2	CSAEGGLAGADSYNEQFF	TGCAGCGCCGAAGGGGGACTAGCGGGGGCCGACTCCTACAATGAGCAGTTCTTC
.	TRBV19	TRBJ1-1	TRBD1	CASSLQGSMNTEAFF	TGTGCCAGTAGCCTACAGGGGTCCATGAACACTGAAGCTTTCTTT
.	TRBV2	TRBJ1-1	.	CASSSGYTEAFF	TGTGCCAGCAGCTCCGGGTACACTGAAGCTTTCTTT
.	TRBV29-1	TRBJ2-4	.	CSVEKEAIQYF	TGCAGCGTCGAAAAGGAGGCCATTCAGTACTTC
.	TRBV5-1	TRBJ1-2	TRBD1	CASSLGQGDYGYTF	TGCGCCAGCAGCTTGGGGCAGGGGGATTATGGCTACACCTTC
.	TRBV7-3	TRBJ2-1	TRBD1	CASSSQGGGYNEQFF	TGTGCCAGCAGCTCCCAAGGGGGCGGATACAATGAGCAGTTCTTC
.	TRBV10-3	TRBJ2-3	.	CAISDSDTQYF	TGTGCCATCAGCGATAGCGACACGCAGTATTTT
.	TRBV7-9	TRBJ1-2	TRBD1	CASSFRQGPNYGYTF	TGTGCCAGCAGCTTTCGACAGGGGCCAAACTATGGCTACACCTTC
.	TRBV6-5	TRBJ2-5	TRBD2	CASYTGTTQETQYF	TGTGCCAGCTACACCGGGACTACCCAAGAGACCCAGTACTTC
.	TRBV7-2	TRBJ2-5	TRBD2	CASSFSSGETQYF	TGTGCCAGCAGCTTCTCTAGCGGGGAGACCCAGTACTTC
.	TRBV7-2	TRBJ2-3	.	CASSLERADTQYF	TGTGCCAGCAGCTTAGAGCGGGCAGATACGCAGTATTTT
.	TRBV9	TRBJ2-1	.	CASSVAEYGGLSYNEQFF	TGTGCCAGCAGCGTAGCGGAGTACGGCGGGCTTTCCTACAATGAGCAGTTCTTC
.	TRBV19	TRBJ2-1	TRBD2	CASSIGAGGSYNEQFF	TGTGCCAGTAGTATAGGAGCGGGGGGAAGCTACAATGAGCAGTTCTTC
.	TRBV29-1	TRBJ1-3	.	CSVDEGTGNTIYF	TGCAGCGTTGACGAGGGTACTGGAAACACCATATATTTT
.	TRBV19	TRBJ2-1	.	CASSIAGGSEQFF	TGTGCCAGTAGTATAGCTGGGGGCAGTGAGCAGTTCTTC
.	TRBV28	TRBJ2-3	TRBD2	CASSLGLAGTDTQYF	TGTGCCAGCAGTTTAGGACTAGCGGGCACAGATACGCAGTATTTT
.	TRBV5-1	TRBJ2-1	TRBD2	CASSYSGGANNEQFF	TGCGCCAGCAGCTATAGCGGGGGGGCCAACAATGAGCAGTTCTTC
.	TRBV7-2	TRBJ2-7	.	CASRNRGSFSYEQYF	TGTGCCAGCAGGAACCGGGGGTCTTTCTCCTACGAGCAGTACTTC
.	TRBV6-1	TRBJ1-1	.	CASSEALTEAFF	TGTGCCAGCAGTGAAGCCCTCACAGAAGCTTTCTTT
.	TRBV19	TRBJ1-1	TRBD1	CASSTTGGASEAFF	TGTGCCAGTAGTACGACAGGGGGCGCCTCTGAAGCTTTCTTT
.	TRBV10-1	TRBJ2-3	.	CASSAAGDTQYF	TGCGCCAGCAGTGCCGCGGGGGATACGCAGTATTTT
.	TRBV6-5	TRBJ1-5	.	CAESGGPNQPQHF	TGTGCCGAAAGCGGGGGTCCAAATCAGCCCCAGCATTTT
.	TRBV20-1	TRBJ2-1	TRBD2	CSASPPSGQDNEQFF	TGCAGTGCTAGTCCGCCTAGCGGACAAGACAATGAGCAGTTCTTC
.	TRBV11-1	TRBJ1-6	.	CASSRLSSYNSPLHF	TGTGCCAGCAGCCGACTCAGCTCCTATAATTCACCCCTCCACTTT
.	TRBV11-2	TRBJ2-7	.	CASTDTGRSYEQYF	TGTGCCAGCACCGATACAGGGCGATCCTACGAGCAGTACTTC
.	TRBV5-1	TRBJ2-7	TRBD1	CASSLQGASYEQYF	TGCGCCAGCAGCTTGCAGGGGGCGTCCTACGAGCAGTACTTC
.	TRBV10-3	TRBJ1-3	.	CAISVPAGNTIYF	TGTGCCATCAGTGTGCCAGCTGGAAACACCATATATTTT
.	TRBV4-1	TRBJ2-1	TRBD2	CASSQESPGGGAYEQFF	TGCGCCAGCAGCCAAGAGTCCCCCGGCGGGGGGGCCTATGAGCAGTTCTTC
.	TRBV7-9	TRBJ2-7	.	CASSLANSGEQYF	TGTGCCAGCAGCTTAGCTAATAGCGGCGAGCAGTACTTC
.	TRBV5-1	TRBJ2-3	TRBD2	CASSPGSGGVSTDTQYF	TGCGCCAGCAGCCCCGGCTCTGGGGGGGTTAGCACAGATACGCAGTATTTT
.	TRBV7-2	TRBJ1-6	.	CASSLKSSYNSPLHF	TGTGCCAGCAGCTTAAAGAGCTCCTATAATTCACCCCTCCACTTT
.	TRBV7-2	TRBJ1-2	TRBD1	CASSLDPGGYGYTF	TGTGCCAGCAGCTTAGATCCAGGGGGCTATGGCTACACCTTC
once	TRBV7-9	TRBJ2-3	TRBD1	CASSQVGGQGASTDTQYF	TGTGCCAGCAGCCAAGTAGGGGGACAGGGGGCGTCCACAGATACGCAGTATTTT
.	TRBV7-9	TRBJ2-7	.	CASSVTRNEQYF	TGTGCCAGCAGCGTGACTAGAAACGAGCAGTACTTC
.	TRBV2	TRBJ2-1	TRBD2	CASSLPGLAGKNEQFF	TGTGCCAGCAGTCTACCGGGACTAGCGGGGAAAAATGAGCAGTTCTTC